Below, 30 T cell receptor beta chains from the same sample are listed, as sequenced in a study of shared clonotypes between healthy human individuals. Here immunoSEQ multiplex PCR was the method, and the copy in TCRdb shows in-frame clones only, minus some. The sample lists under 120,000 clones; about 70% were seen once. Sequencing used memory CD8+ T cells sorted from blood. Subset denoted: CD45RO+ cells pooled with CCR7-negative TemRA cells. The source of these receptors is a woman aged 30 to 39 in good health.

V usage is TRBV2 and J usage is TRBJ2-4; 13 bases align to TRBD2. Germline V gene sequence: CDR1 SNHLY, CDR2 FYNNEI. V dropped 8 bases and J dropped 6; count of bases not matched to a gene: 4. The CDR3 runs to 14 residues. The CDR3 nucleotides are TGTGCCAGCGGGGGACTAGCGGGAACAAACATTCAGTACTTC. Translating gives CASGGLAGTNIQYF. Full variable domain (missing parts from reference TRBV2 and TRBJ2-4): EPEVTQTPSHQVTQMGQEVILRCVPISNHLYFYWYRQILGQKVEFLVSFYNNEISEKSEIFDDQFSVERPDGSNFTLKIRSTKLEDSAMYFCASGGLAGTNIQYFGAGTRLSVL.

This clone turned up a few times. The V and J genes are TRBV7-9 and TRBJ2-5, with 9 bases that match TRBD2. From germline, CDR1 is SEHNR and CDR2 FQNEAQ (reference sequence). V lost 5 bases, J lost 5 bases, and 18 bases stayed unmatched. The CDR3 extends over 18 amino acids. DNA for the CDR3: TGTGCCAGCAGCCATCCCCAAGAGGTAGCGGGAGACTTCGAGACCCAGTACTTC. Protein product: CASSHPQEVAGDFETQYF.

This clone was detected only a few times. This CDR3 reads CASSLRSHEQYF. CDR3 DNA: TGTGCCAGCAGCTTACGATCACACGAGCAGTACTTC. The rearrangement uses TRBV7-9 and TRBJ2-7; no clear D gene. The CDR3 length is 12 residues. Trimming shortened V by 2 bases and J by 5 bases, and 7 bases separated the two germline ends. The V gene's germline CDR1 is SEHNR and CDR2 FQNEAQ (reference sequence).

A single count supports this clone. The rearrangement uses TRBV7-9 and TRBJ2-5, with D perhaps being TRBD1 or TRBD2 (5 bases each). The V gene's germline CDR1 is SEHNR and CDR2 FQNEAQ (reference sequence). This CDR3 region has 15 residues. V lost 4 bases, J lost 4 bases, and 16 bases lay in between. The CDR3 bases are TGTGCCAGCAGCTCTCTTAGGGGAAGCGGAGAGACCCAGTACTTC. This codes for CASSSLRGSGETQYF.

The rearrangement links TRBV2 to TRBJ2-1, with 13 bases aligning to TRBD2. Germline assignment: CDR1 SNHLY and CDR2 FYNNEI. J was trimmed by 5 bases and V by 6 bases; bases with no gene match: 4. The CDR3 is made up of 15 amino acids. The CDR3 DNA reads as TGTGCCAGCAGCGATACTAGCGGGAGGGACAATGAGCAGTTCTTC. It yields the protein CASSDTSGRDNEQFF. The whole variable domain, filled in from reference TRBV2 and TRBJ2-1, reads EPEVTQTPSHQVTQMGQEVILRCVPISNHLYFYWYRQILGQKVEFLVSFYNNEISEKSEIFDDQFSVERPDGSNFTLKIRSTKLEDSAMYFCASSDTSGRDNEQFFGPGTRLTVL.

The rearrangement joins TRBV6-5 to TRBJ2-5; 7 bases agree with TRBD2. In germline, CDR1 is MNHEY, CDR2 SVGAGI. The V segment lost 1 base and the J segment 2 bases; nucleotides outside the gene matches: 4. CDR3 length: 15 residues. CDR3 sequence: CASSYFGGGQETQYF. CDR3 coding DNA: TGTGCCAGCAGTTACTTCGGCGGGGGACAAGAGACCCAGTACTTC.

CDR3 region: CASSSTGGYYGYTF. The DNA for the CDR3 is TGTGCCAGCAGCTCTACAGGGGGGTACTATGGCTACACCTTC. The genes are TRBV6-5 and TRBJ1-2; 8 bases line up with TRBD1. This CDR3 comprises 14 residues. The V gene's germline CDR1 is MNHEY and CDR2 SVGAGI. V dropped 6 bases and J dropped 3; count of bases not matched to a gene: 6.

The J gene is TRBJ2-3, the V gene TRBV27; no reliable D call. CDR1 and CDR2 (germline): MNHEY, SMNVEV (reference sequence). The length of the CDR3 is 15 residues. With 4 bases removed from V and 6 bases from J, the gap between germline ends came to 17 bases. CDR3 sequence: CASSSLSLETDTQYF. The CDR3 DNA is TGTGCCAGCAGTTCGTTATCATTAGAAACGGATACGCAGTATTTT.

This chain joins TRBV10-2 and TRBJ2-2; 9 bases align to TRBD2. The CDR3 runs to 16 residues. The germline gives CDR1 WSHSY, CDR2 SAAADI. Germline trimming cut 4 bases from V and 0 bases from J; bases unmatched to any gene: 3. In nucleotides, the CDR3 is TGCGCCAGCAGTGGGACTAGCGATCCGAACACCGGGGAGCTGTTTTTT. Its protein is CASSGTSDPNTGELFF.

The chain has TRBV5-6 and TRBJ2-3, with D possibly matching TRBD1 (5 bases). V lost 5 bases, J lost 0 bases, and 13 bases lay in between. Germline CDR1 SGHDT, CDR2 YYEEEE. This CDR3 is built from 15 residues. This chain's CDR3 is CASRYQGGSTDTQYF. The CDR3 DNA follows: TGTGCCAGCAGATATCAGGGTGGTAGCACAGATACGCAGTATTTT.

The CDR3 loop is CASSSRDNAYEQYF. As DNA, the CDR3 is TGCGCCAGCAGCAGCCGGGACAACGCCTACGAGCAGTACTTC. This chain joins TRBV4-1 and TRBJ2-7; a possible D gene is TRBD1 (6 bases). Germline values: CDR1 MGHRA, CDR2 YSYEKL. This CDR3 region has 14 residues. V was shortened by 5 bases and J by 2 bases, with 13 bases between the two germline ends.

The chain combines TRBV11-2 with TRBJ2-1; 14 bases are a match to TRBD2. The V gene's germline CDR1 is SGHAT and CDR2 FQNNGV. V shed 6 bases, J shed 6 bases, and the junction held 4 bases outside the gene matches. This CDR3 has 15 residues. CDR3 loop: CASRVTSGRANEQFF. In nucleotides, the CDR3 is TGTGCCAGCAGGGTGACTAGCGGGAGGGCCAATGAGCAGTTCTTC.

The chain couples TRBV5-1 to TRBJ2-3; no clear D. Trimming took 1 base from V and 0 from J, leaving 9 bases between them. Germline CDR1 reads SGHRS; CDR2 reads YFSETQ. The CDR3 contains 15 residues. CDR3 residues: CASSLSTVSTDTQYF. As DNA, the CDR3 is TGCGCCAGCAGCTTGTCGACGGTTAGCACAGATACGCAGTATTTT.

V is TRBV4-2 and J is TRBJ2-7; D is possibly TRBD1 or TRBD2 (6 bases each). V was pared by 4 bases and J by 6 bases, with 13 bases between. This CDR3 contains 13 residues. The germline CDR1 and CDR2 sequences are LGHNA and YNFKEQ. DNA of the CDR3: TGTGCCAGCAGCCTCAACAGGGAGGTCGAGCAGTACTTC. Protein: CASSLNREVEQYF.

V gene TRBV29-1 combines with J gene TRBJ2-1; 13 bases are shared with TRBD2. V dropped 8 bases and J dropped 6; count of bases not matched to a gene: 16. Germline V lookup: CDR1 SQVTM, CDR2 ANQGSEA. The CDR3 has 17 residues. CDR3 amino acids: CSIMPGLAGWKGNEQFF. In DNA, the CDR3 is TGCAGCATCATGCCGGGACTAGCGGGATGGAAGGGCAATGAGCAGTTCTTC.

This clone was counted a few times. V usage is TRBV27 and J usage is TRBJ1-4, with 7 bases identical to TRBD1. This CDR3 is built from 15 residues. The trim removed 11 bases at V and 10 bases at J, leaving 19 bases unmatched. CDR1 is MNHEY, CDR2 SMNVEV, per germline (reference sequence). The CDR3 coding sequence is TGTGCCTCCATGGGGCTTACAGGGGATGATGGAAAACTGTTTTTT. This gives the protein CASMGLTGDDGKLFF.

The CDR3 region has the DNA TGTGCCAGCAGTGACTCTAGCGGGGGAGACACAGATACGCAGTATTTT. The encoded protein is CASSDSSGGDTDTQYF. J is TRBJ2-3 and V is TRBV6-4, with 9 bases aligning to TRBD2. The ends lost 0 bases at V and 2 bases at J; junction bases unmatched: 3. Germline values: CDR1 MRHNA, CDR2 SNTAGT. The CDR3 covers 16 residues.

J is TRBJ1-5 and V is TRBV27; D not certain. Trimming left V 2 bases short and J 0 bases short, with 11 bases between. Germline assignment: CDR1 MNHEY and CDR2 SMNVEV (reference sequence). The CDR3 contains 16 residues. The CDR3 nucleotides read TGTGCCAGCAGTTTAGGGCCTGGCAATAGCAATCAGCCCCAGCATTTT. Encoded protein: CASSLGPGNSNQPQHF.

V is TRBV25-1 and J is TRBJ2-7; D gene ambiguous. Trimming took 6 bases from V and 4 from J, leaving 7 bases between them. CDR1 and CDR2 from the germline V gene are MGHDK and SYGVNS. The CDR3 contains 11 residues. This CDR3 is CASRDIYEQYF. For the CDR3, the DNA is TGTGCCAGCAGGGATATTTACGAGCAGTACTTC.

Written as DNA, the CDR3 is TGTGCCAGCAGCTTTTCGGGGTCGAACACTGAAGCTTTCTTT. Protein: CASSFSGSNTEAFF. The chain links TRBV5-6 to TRBJ1-1; D is ambiguous. V was shortened by 2 bases and J by 1 base, with 9 bases between the two germline ends. Germline CDR1 is SGHDT and CDR2 is YYEEEE. This CDR3 has 14 amino acids.

Comment on this clone: A read error may be the cause here, since a much bigger clone is one base away. The chain is built from TRBV6-1 and TRBJ2-3; D is undetermined. Trimming cost V 2 bases and J 2 bases, with 5 bases left between them. This CDR3 is 13 amino acids long. The germline gives CDR1 MNHNS, CDR2 SASEGT. The DNA for the CDR3 is TGTGCCAGCAGTGAATCAGCCACAGATACGCAGTATTTT. Protein product: CASSESATDTQYF.

The chain carries TRBV15 and TRBJ2-7, with TRBD2 matching over 8 bases. Germline V gives CDR1 LNHNV, CDR2 YYDKDF (reference sequence). The ends lost 0 bases at V and 3 bases at J; junction bases unmatched: 7. This CDR3 has 16 residues. CDR3 sequence (DNA): TGTGCCACCAGCAGAGAAGCGGCCGGGACTAGCTACGAGCAGTACTTC. This codes for CATSREAAGTSYEQYF.

The rearrangement links TRBV29-1 to TRBJ2-3; TRBD2 matches at 9 bases. The ends lost 5 bases at V and 2 bases at J; junction bases unmatched: 5. The CDR3 consists of 14 residues. Per germline, CDR1 SQVTM and CDR2 ANQGSEA. The DNA of the CDR3 is TGCAGCGTTCTAGCGGGATTCCCCACAGATACGCAGTATTTT. Amino acid sequence: CSVLAGFPTDTQYF.

The rearrangement uses TRBV7-2 and TRBJ2-7; possibly TRBD2 for D (6 bases). V lost 5 bases and J lost 9, with 23 bases in between. The germline CDR1 and CDR2 sequences are SGHTA and FQGNSA. The CDR3 extends over 15 amino acids. The chain's CDR3 is CASSATAGLLAVQYF. Written as DNA, the CDR3 is TGTGCCAGCAGCGCAACCGCGGGACTCCTCGCGGTGCAGTACTTC. Based on the CDR3 plus reference TRBV7-2 and TRBJ2-7, the full variable domain is GAGVSQSPSNKVTEKGKDVELRCDPISGHTALYWYRQSLGQGLEFLIYFQGNSAPDKSGLPSDRFSAERTGGSVSTLTIQRTQQEDSAVYLCASSATAGLLAVQYFGPGTRLTVT.

Regarding this clone: It differs at one base from a far larger clone, so likely a read error. This same CDR3 is encoded by further DNA sequences in the sample. The rearrangement links TRBV19 to TRBJ1-5, with 7 bases identical to TRBD1. The germline CDR1 and CDR2 sequences are LNHDA and SQIVND (reference sequence). The CDR3 length is 15 residues. CDR3 in amino acids: CASSILDRVGQPQHF. The CDR3 DNA sequence: TGTGCCAGTAGTATTCTCGACAGGGTGGGTCAGCCCCAACATTTT.

The V gene is TRBV29-1, the J gene TRBJ2-7; D gene unclear. V lost 7 bases, J lost 6 bases, and 16 bases lay in between. Germline V gene sequence: CDR1 SQVTM, CDR2 ANQGSEA. The CDR3 consists of 12 residues. CDR3: CSAVGSPLEQYF. CDR3 nucleotide sequence: TGCAGCGCGGTCGGCAGCCCCCTCGAGCAGTACTTC.

This sequence joins TRBV4-1 and TRBJ2-5, with D uncertain. V lost 0 bases and J 2 bases, leaving 13 bases between the germline ends. Germline CDR1 is MGHRA and CDR2 is YSYEKL. The CDR3 is 16 residues long. CDR3 loop: CASSQDRRVPQETQYF. CDR3 nucleotide sequence: TGCGCCAGCAGCCAAGATCGTCGGGTTCCACAAGAGACCCAGTACTTC.

This sequence joins TRBV25-1 and TRBJ1-1, with no clear D. The V and J ends lost 4 bases and 6 bases respectively, with 6 bases between them. The CDR3 length is 11 residues. CDR1 is MGHDK and CDR2 is SYGVNS in the germline V gene. The chain's CDR3 is CASSAGAEAFF. Here the CDR3 DNA reads TGTGCCAGCAGTGCCGGGGCTGAAGCTTTCTTT.

The V call is TRBV6-5, the J call TRBJ2-1; perhaps TRBD1 as D (5 bases). Trimming removed 2 bases at V and 6 bases at J, with 17 bases between. Germline lookup yields CDR1 MNHEY and CDR2 SVGAGI. This CDR3 contains 16 residues. The CDR3 spells CASSYTRDTPSNEQFF. CDR3 nucleotide sequence: TGTGCCAGCAGTTACACCAGGGATACCCCATCCAATGAGCAGTTCTTC.

This clone has just a few counts. V and J are TRBV4-1 and TRBJ1-1, with unresolved D. Germline values: CDR1 MGHRA, CDR2 YSYEKL. V was pared by 1 base and J by 6 bases, with 15 bases between. The CDR3 is made up of 15 amino acids. The CDR3 loop is CASSQVSGTRSEAFF. The CDR3 DNA sequence: TGCGCCAGCAGCCAAGTCTCAGGTACACGGTCTGAAGCTTTCTTT.